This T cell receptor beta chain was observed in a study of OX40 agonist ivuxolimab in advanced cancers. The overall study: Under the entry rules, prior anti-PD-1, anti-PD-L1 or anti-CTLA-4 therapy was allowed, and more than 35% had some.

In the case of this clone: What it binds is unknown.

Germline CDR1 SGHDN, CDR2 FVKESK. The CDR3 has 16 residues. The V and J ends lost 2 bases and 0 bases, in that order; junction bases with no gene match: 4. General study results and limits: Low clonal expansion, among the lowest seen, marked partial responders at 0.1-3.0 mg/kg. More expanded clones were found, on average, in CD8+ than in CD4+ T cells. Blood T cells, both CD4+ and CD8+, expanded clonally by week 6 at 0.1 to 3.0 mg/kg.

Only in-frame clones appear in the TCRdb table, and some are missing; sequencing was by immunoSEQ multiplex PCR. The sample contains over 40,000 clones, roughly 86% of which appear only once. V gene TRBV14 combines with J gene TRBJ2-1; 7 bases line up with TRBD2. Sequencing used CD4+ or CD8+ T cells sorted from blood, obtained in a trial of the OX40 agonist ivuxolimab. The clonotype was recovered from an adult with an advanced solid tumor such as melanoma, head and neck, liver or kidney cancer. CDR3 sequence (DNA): TGTGCCAGCAGCCAATTGGGGGGGGGCTCCTACAATGAGCAGTTCTTC. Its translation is CASSQLGGGSYNEQFF.